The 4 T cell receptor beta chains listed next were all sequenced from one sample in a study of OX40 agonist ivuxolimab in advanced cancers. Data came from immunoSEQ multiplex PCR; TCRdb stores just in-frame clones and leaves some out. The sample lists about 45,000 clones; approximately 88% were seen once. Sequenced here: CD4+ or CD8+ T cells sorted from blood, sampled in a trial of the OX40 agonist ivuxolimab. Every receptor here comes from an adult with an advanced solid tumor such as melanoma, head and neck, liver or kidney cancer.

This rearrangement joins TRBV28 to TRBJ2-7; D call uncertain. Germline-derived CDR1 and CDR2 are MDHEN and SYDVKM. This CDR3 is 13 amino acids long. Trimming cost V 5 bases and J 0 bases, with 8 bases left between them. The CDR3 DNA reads TGTGCCAGCAGTGACCAGAGCTCCTACGAGCAGTACTTC. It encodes CASSDQSSYEQYF. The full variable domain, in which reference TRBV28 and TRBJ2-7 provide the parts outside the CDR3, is DVKVTQSSRYLVKRTGEKVFLECVQDMDHENMFWYRQDPGLGLRLIYFSYDVKMKEKGDIPEGYSVSREKKERFSLILESASTNQTSMYLCASSDQSSYEQYFGPGTRLTVT.

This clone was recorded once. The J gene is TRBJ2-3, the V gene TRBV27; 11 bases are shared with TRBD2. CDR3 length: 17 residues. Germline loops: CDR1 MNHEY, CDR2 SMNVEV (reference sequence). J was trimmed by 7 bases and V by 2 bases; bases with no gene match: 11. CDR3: CASSLGRWGTSGNTQYF. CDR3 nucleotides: TGTGCCAGCAGTTTAGGTAGATGGGGGACTAGCGGCAATACGCAGTATTTT.

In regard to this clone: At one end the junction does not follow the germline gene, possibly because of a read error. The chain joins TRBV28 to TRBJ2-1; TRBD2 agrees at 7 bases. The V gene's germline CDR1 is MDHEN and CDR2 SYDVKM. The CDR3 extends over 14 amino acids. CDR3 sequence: CTSRPAGLNYEQFF. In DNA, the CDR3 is TGTACCAGCAGACCCGCGGGACTAAATTATGAGCAGTTCTTC.

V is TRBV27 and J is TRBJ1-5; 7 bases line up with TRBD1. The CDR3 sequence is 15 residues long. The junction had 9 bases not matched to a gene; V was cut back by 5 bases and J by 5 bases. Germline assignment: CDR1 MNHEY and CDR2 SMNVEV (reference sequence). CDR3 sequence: CASSHTGERDQPQHF. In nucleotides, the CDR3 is TGTGCCAGCAGTCATACAGGGGAGCGGGATCAGCCCCAGCATTTT.